Below, 9 T cell receptor beta chains from the same sample are listed, as sequenced in a study of beta chain features in type 1 diabetes. Expressed TCRB transcripts were sequenced after all isolated RNA was converted to cDNA. TCRdb's copy holds only in-frame clones and misses some; the assay was immunoSEQ multiplex PCR. Of around 100,000 clones listed, over 25% are singletons. These TCRs' antigens remain unknown. Study findings and constraints: TCRB CDR3 length was moderately but significantly reduced in all four CD4+ subsets of Type 1 diabetes patients.

Sequenced input: central memory CD4+ T cells from blood. The receptors derive from a young woman with type 1 diabetes.

V usage is TRBV2 and J usage is TRBJ2-3, with D perhaps matching TRBD2 (5 bases). Germline V CDR1 and CDR2: SNHLY, FYNNEI. Trimming left V 9 bases short and J 8 bases short, with 21 bases between. This CDR3 region has 14 residues. The CDR3 bases are TGTGCCAGTGCGGACTCTTCCGAGTGGGGTACGCAGTATTTT. Translating gives CASADSSEWGTQYF.

The chain combines TRBV5-1 with TRBJ1-1; perhaps TRBD1 as D (6 bases). With 7 bases removed from V and 0 bases from J, the gap between germline ends came to 13 bases. Germline CDR1 reads SGHRS; CDR2 reads YFSETQ. CDR3 length: 14 residues. CDR3 residues: CASEPGQMNTEAFF. The CDR3 DNA reads TGCGCCAGCGAACCGGGACAAATGAACACTGAAGCTTTCTTT.

The chain couples TRBV7-8 to TRBJ2-5, with D maybe TRBD1 (6 bases). The CDR3 contains 15 residues. CDR1 is SGHVS and CDR2 is FQNEAQ in the germline V gene. V was trimmed by 3 bases and J by 5 bases, leaving 16 bases between them. The CDR3 DNA reads as TGTGCCAGCAGCTTCCCACATACAGGGTCGGAGACCCAGTACTTC. Amino acids: CASSFPHTGSETQYF.

The J gene is TRBJ1-1, the V gene TRBV2, with a tentative D call TRBD1 (5 bases). CDR3 size: 14 residues. CDR1 is SNHLY, CDR2 FYNNEI, per germline. With 7 bases removed from V and 12 bases from J, the gap between germline ends came to 24 bases. The CDR3 loop is CASNQSPGVAGTFF. As DNA, the CDR3 is TGTGCCAGCAACCAATCCCCGGGGGTGGCAGGGACTTTCTTT.

The genes are TRBV30 and TRBJ2-7; D call uncertain. The V end lost 3 bases, the J end lost 3 bases, and 9 bases lay between the germline ends. CDR3 length: 12 amino acids. Germline V gene data show CDR1 as GTSNPN and CDR2 as SVGIG (reference sequence). The CDR3 loop is CAWRSGRYEQYF. In DNA form, the CDR3 reads TGTGCCTGGAGGTCGGGTCGCTACGAGCAGTACTTC. Using reference TRBV30 and TRBJ2-7 for the parts outside the CDR3, the full variable domain is SQTIHQWPATLVQPVGSPLSLECTVEGTSNPNLYWYRQAAGRGLQLLFYSVGIGQISSEVPQNLSASRPQDRQFILSSKKLLLSDSGFYLCAWRSGRYEQYFGPGTRLTVT.

This clone has a handful of counts. This chain links TRBV4-2 with TRBJ1-2, with a weak D call TRBD1 (5 bases). The CDR3 is 14 residues long. The V end lost 2 bases, the J end lost 5 bases, and 12 bases lay between the germline ends. Germline assignment: CDR1 LGHNA and CDR2 YNFKEQ. CDR3 sequence reads: CASSQSAGQYGYTF. CDR3 coding DNA: TGTGCCAGCAGCCAATCGGCAGGGCAGTATGGCTACACCTTC.

The rearrangement joins TRBV7-2 to TRBJ2-3; 10 bases are a match to TRBD2. This CDR3 has 16 amino acids. V lost 3 bases and J lost 2; bases outside the gene matches: 5. Germline lookup yields CDR1 SGHTA and CDR2 FQGNSA. The CDR3 DNA follows: TGTGCCAGCAGCTTCCTAGCGGGAGCCTACACAGATACGCAGTATTTT. Translating it yields CASSFLAGAYTDTQYF.

The rearrangement uses TRBV27 and TRBJ2-1; D may be TRBD2 (5 bases). Germline lookup yields CDR1 MNHEY and CDR2 SMNVEV (reference sequence). The CDR3 has 11 residues. V was trimmed by 5 bases and J by 9 bases, leaving 8 bases between them. CDR3 protein: CASSLRGEQFF. In nucleotides, the CDR3 is TGTGCCAGCAGTCTCCGGGGTGAGCAGTTCTTC.

This clone was recorded a few times. The rearrangement links TRBV2 to TRBJ2-1; 11 bases align to TRBD2. Germline CDR1 reads SNHLY; CDR2 reads FYNNEI. V shed 5 bases and J 4 bases; nucleotides not matched to a gene: 19. The CDR3 consists of 20 residues. The CDR3 sequence is CASSFQRGTSGSFVYNEQFF. Here the CDR3 DNA reads TGTGCCAGCAGTTTCCAACGGGGGACTAGCGGAAGTTTTGTATACAATGAGCAGTTCTTC.